This TCR beta chain was captured by sequencing in a study of shared clonotypes between healthy human individuals. The protocol was immunoSEQ multiplex PCR, while the TCRdb copy is restricted to in-frame clones and leaves out a portion. The profile shows about 2.4 million clones, over 85% of them singletons. CDR3 length: 16 residues. Losses at the gene ends were 5 bases for V and 5 bases for J; bases not matched to a gene: 10. The V gene's germline CDR1 is SEHNR and CDR2 FQNEAQ (reference sequence). The chain uses TRBV7-9 and TRBJ2-2, with 8 bases that match TRBD1. Material for sequencing was naive CD4+ T cells sorted from blood. Sample subset: CD45RA+ positively selected. The receptor was derived from a man aged 18 to 30 in good health. The CDR3 sequence is CASSPRTGLETGELFF. CDR3 in DNA: TGTGCCAGCAGCCCACGGACAGGGTTAGAGACCGGGGAGCTGTTTTTT.